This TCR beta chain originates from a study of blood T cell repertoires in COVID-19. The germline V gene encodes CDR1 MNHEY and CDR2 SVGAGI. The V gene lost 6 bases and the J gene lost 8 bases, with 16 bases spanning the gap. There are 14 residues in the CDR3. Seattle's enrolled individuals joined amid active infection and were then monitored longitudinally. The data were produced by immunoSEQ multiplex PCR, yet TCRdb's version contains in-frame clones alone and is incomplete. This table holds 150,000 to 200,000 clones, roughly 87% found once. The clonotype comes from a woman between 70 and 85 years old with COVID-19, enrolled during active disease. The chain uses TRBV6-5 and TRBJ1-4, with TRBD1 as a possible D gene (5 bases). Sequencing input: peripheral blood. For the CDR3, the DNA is TGTGCCAGCAGCGCGGGGGGGAGCGGCGAAAAACTGTTTTTT. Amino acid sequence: CASSAGGSGEKLFF.